The 10 T cell receptor beta chains below all came from one sample that was sequenced in a study of T-cell reconstitution after alpha-beta-depleted transplantation in children. Molecular barcoding with unique molecular identifiers was used for the TCRbeta library. Each CDR3 protein is one row after TCRdb ran MiXCR on the PCR reads. The profile shows approximately 97,000 distinct CDR3 sequences, under 7% of them singletons. The source was PBMCs, mostly from graft donor cells, collected 60 days after TCRalphabeta/CD19-depleted stem cell transplant. The receptors here all came from a female patient between 2 and 15 years old who had a stem cell transplant for Fanconi anemia, so the T cells may come from the graft donor.

This clonotype appeared many times. CDR3 loop: CATSRARRTDTQYF. The CDR3 coding sequence is TGTGCCACCAGCAGAGCTCGTAGGACAGATACGCAGTATTTT. The gene calls are TRBV15 and TRBJ2-3; no firm D call. The germline V and J ends were trimmed by 1 base and 3 bases, with 8 bases remaining between them. Germline V gives CDR1 LNHNV, CDR2 YYDKDF (reference sequence). The CDR3 length is 14 residues.

Many counts were recorded for this clonotype. The chain uses TRBV20-1 and TRBJ2-7; D remains ambiguous. Germline lookup yields CDR1 DFQATT and CDR2 SNEGSKA (reference sequence). Trimming took 6 bases from V and 2 from J, leaving 8 bases between them. The CDR3 covers 11 residues. The CDR3 DNA is TGCAGTGCCCTGGGCCCCTACGAGCAGTACTTC. Amino acids: CSALGPYEQYF.

The chain joins TRBV20-1 to TRBJ1-1; possibly TRBD1 for D (6 bases). V lost 2 bases and J 3 bases, leaving 16 bases between the germline ends. The CDR3 loop spans 15 amino acids. Germline CDR1 and CDR2: DFQATT and SNEGSKA (reference sequence). For the CDR3, the DNA is TGCAGTGCTAGATGGGGGGCCTTGGTGGACACTGAAGCTTTCTTT. Amino acid sequence: CSARWGALVDTEAFF.

This clonotype was counted a few times. This chain connects TRBV15 to TRBJ2-3; D unresolved. V shed 6 bases and J shed 0 bases, with 10 bases lying between them. The CDR3 runs to 14 residues. Per germline, CDR1 LNHNV and CDR2 YYDKDF (reference sequence). The chain's CDR3 is CATRASGSTDTQYF. The CDR3 nucleotides read TGTGCCACCAGGGCGTCGGGTAGCACAGATACGCAGTATTTT.

The gene calls are TRBV11-2 and TRBJ1-5, with D uncertain. The germline CDR1 and CDR2 sequences are SGHAT and FQNNGV. This CDR3 is built from 14 residues. V was cut by 1 base and J by 0 bases, with 4 bases left in between. The CDR3: CASSLVGSNQPQHF. The CDR3 DNA reads as TGTGCCAGCAGCTTAGTAGGTAGCAATCAGCCCCAGCATTTT.

The J gene is TRBJ2-2, the V gene TRBV5-1; D gene uncertain. Germline values: CDR1 SGHRS, CDR2 YFSETQ. The CDR3 spans 12 residues. The ends were cut back, 4 bases at V and 5 bases at J, with 6 bases in the middle. The CDR3 protein is CASSVLTGELFF. The CDR3 DNA reads TGCGCCAGCAGCGTGTTAACCGGGGAGCTGTTTTTT.

The CDR3 protein is CSVEGGGGAEAFF. As DNA, the CDR3 is TGCAGCGTTGAGGGGGGTGGGGGCGCTGAAGCTTTCTTT. The chain couples TRBV29-1 to TRBJ1-1; tentative D call: TRBD1 (6 bases). V lost 3 bases and J 6 bases, leaving 14 bases between the germline ends. The CDR3 is made up of 13 amino acids. Germline V gene lookup returns CDR1 SQVTM and CDR2 ANQGSEA. Variable domain in full (rest from reference TRBV29-1 and TRBJ1-1): SAVISQKPSRDICQRGTSLTIQCQVDSQVTMMFWYRQQPGQSLTLIATANQGSEATYESGFVIDKFPISRPNLTFSTLTVSNMSPEDSSIYLCSVEGGGGAEAFFGQGTRLTVV.

This clonotype was picked up many times. The chain couples TRBV12-3 or TRBV12-4 to TRBJ1-2; TRBD1 aligns across 7 bases. V lost 5 bases and J lost 7; bases outside the gene matches: 13. This CDR3 is built from 15 residues. The CDR3, as DNA: TGTGCCAGCAGTCAGATCCGGGACAGTTGGCGTGGCTACACCTTC. Its translation: CASSQIRDSWRGYTF.

The table lists this clonotype with many counts. This chain uses TRBV3-1 with TRBJ2-5, with D possibly being TRBD2 (5 bases). Germline loops: CDR1 LGHDT, CDR2 YNNKEL (reference sequence). Between the trimmed V and J ends, which lost 4 bases and 4 bases, there was a span of 13 bases. This CDR3 region has 14 residues. The CDR3 region has the DNA TGTGCCAGCAGCCCCCGGACTCGGACAGAGACCCAGTACTTC. Its protein is CASSPRTRTETQYF.

This chain links TRBV27 with TRBJ2-5; the D is unclear. The CDR3 runs 14 residues. The germline V and J ends were trimmed by 4 bases and 4 bases, with 13 bases remaining between them. The V gene's germline CDR1 is MNHEY and CDR2 SMNVEV (reference sequence). CDR3 in DNA: TGTGCCAGCAGTTACGTGGGCCCGCGAGAGACCCAGTACTTC. Its protein is CASSYVGPRETQYF.